This TCR beta chain is drawn from a study of neoadjuvant nivolumab and ipilimumab in lung cancer. Overall study findings and caveats: TCR richness and clonality were higher in tumors than adjacent uninvolved lung. Blood richness before therapy tracked richness in tumors resected after neoadjuvant therapy. TCR clonality did not significantly correlate with pathologic tumor regression. From pretherapy to surgery, tumor richness and clonality rose with dual therapy.

On this clone itself: The antigen is unknown.

TCRdb's table, derived via immunoSEQ multiplex PCR, lists solely in-frame clones and lacks some. The data show around 4,500 clones, 73% seen once. The sequence derives from an adult with non-small cell lung cancer. Sample: tumor tissue, taken after neoadjuvant nivolumab, alone or with ipilimumab, at or shortly before surgery.

The DNA of the CDR3 is TGCGCCAGCAGCTCAAGTATTAGCTATGGCTACACCTTC. Protein sequence: CASSSSISYGYTF. This chain joins TRBV5-1 and TRBJ1-2; D is unresolved. Germline CDR1 and CDR2: SGHRS and YFSETQ. The CDR3 sequence is 13 residues long. V lost 3 bases, J lost 4 bases, and 10 bases lay in between.